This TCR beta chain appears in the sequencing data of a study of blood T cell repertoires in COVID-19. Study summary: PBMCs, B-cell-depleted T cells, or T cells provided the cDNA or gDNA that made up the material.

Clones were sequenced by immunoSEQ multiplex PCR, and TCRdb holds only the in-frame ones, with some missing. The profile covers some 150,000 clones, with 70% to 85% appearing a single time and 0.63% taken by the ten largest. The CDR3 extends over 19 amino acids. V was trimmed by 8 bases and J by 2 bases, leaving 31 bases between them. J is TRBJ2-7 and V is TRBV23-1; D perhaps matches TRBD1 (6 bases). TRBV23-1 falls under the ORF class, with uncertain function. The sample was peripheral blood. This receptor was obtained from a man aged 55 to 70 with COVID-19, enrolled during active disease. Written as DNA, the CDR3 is TGCGCCAGCGGCCATTCGCGGCGCCGGGACAAATCCTTACCCTACGAGCAGTACTTC. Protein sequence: CASGHSRRRDKSLPYEQYF.